The clone carrying this T cell receptor beta chain turned up a few times. This sample stems from a study of blood T cell repertoires in COVID-19. Study summary: T cells, B-cell-depleted T cells, or PBMCs supplied cDNA or gDNA.

As originally analysed: Amplifying reference gene primers gave estimates of nucleated cell counts. Profiling relied on immunoSEQ multiplex PCR, and the TCRdb table lists in-frame clones only, not all of them. The DNA gave D and trimming, while V, J and clone size come from that table. Among about 140,000 clones, about 78% were seen once, and the ten largest hold 9.5% to 13%. Germline CDR1 is SGHDT and CDR2 is YYEEEE. The length of the CDR3 is 13 residues. V lost 4 bases and J lost 8, with 15 bases in between. Sample: peripheral blood. The chain employs TRBV5-6 and TRBJ1-1; weak D call: TRBD1 (5 bases). This sequence originates from a man between 60 and 70 years old who had recovered from COVID-19. The CDR3 spells CASSDDSLIEAFF. In nucleotides, the CDR3 is TGTGCCAGCAGCGACGACAGTTTAATCGAAGCTTTCTTT.